This T cell receptor beta chain was retrieved from a study of blood T cell repertoires in COVID-19. Looking at the study overall: COVID-19 samples from acute and convalescent phases originated in the United States, Italy and Spain. Sources were T cells, B-cell-depleted T cells, or PBMCs; the material itself was cDNA or gDNA.

This CDR3 is 15 amino acids long. Germline V gene sequence: CDR1 MNHEY, CDR2 SVGAGI. Between the trimmed V and J ends, which lost 0 bases and 4 bases, there was a span of 12 bases. As processed by the authors: Reference gene primer amplification yielded estimated nucleated cell counts. Only in-frame clones appear in the TCRdb table, and some are missing; sequencing was by immunoSEQ multiplex PCR. V, J and clone size reflect that table, while D and trimming were determined from the DNA. The table lists about 180,000 clones, roughly 82% of them singletons. The TCR sequence derives from a woman aged 70-85 years with acute or convalescent COVID-19. This chain links TRBV6-5 with TRBJ1-1; possibly TRBD1 for D (5 bases). The source material was peripheral blood. CDR3 residues: CASSYSRRDGTEAFF. The CDR3 coding sequence is TGTGCCAGCAGTTACTCACGGAGGGACGGCACTGAAGCTTTCTTT.